This T cell receptor beta chain derives from a study of shared clonotypes between healthy human individuals. Whole-study results and caveats: The authors expected sequencing depth to affect clonotype sharing among donors. A reduction in generation probabilities was seen for non-shared clonotypes relative to those shared by all four donors.

Measured with immunoSEQ multiplex PCR; TCRdb has only the in-frame clones, and not every one. The sample shows approximately 2.5 million clones, more than 90% of them seen only once. V lost 4 bases to trimming and J lost 5 bases, with 18 bases between them. This CDR3 contains 15 residues. The germline V gene encodes CDR1 SGHTS and CDR2 YDEGEE. A remark on this clone: The antigen remains unidentified.

The chain is built from TRBV5-8 and TRBJ2-5, with D unresolved. The receptor's source is a man aged 18 to 30 in good health. The sample was naive CD4+ T cells sorted from blood. This sample's subset: CD45RA+ positively selected. This CDR3 is CASSPGSQNLETQYF. The DNA for the CDR3 is TGTGCCAGCAGCCCAGGCAGCCAAAACTTGGAGACCCAGTACTTC. The full variable domain, completed using reference TRBV5-8 and TRBJ2-5, is EAGVTQSPTHLIKTRGQQATLRCSPISGHTSVYWYQQALGLGLQFLLWYDEGEERNRGNFPPRFSGRQFPNYSSELNVNALELEDSALYLCASSPGSQNLETQYFGPGTRLLVL.